The next 26 T cell receptor beta chains were all read from a single sample in a study of cytomegalovirus exposure and HLA in healthy donors. The primer mix had 60 Vbeta and 13 Jbeta primers. The protocol was immunoSEQ multiplex PCR, while the TCRdb copy is restricted to in-frame clones and leaves out a portion. Altogether about 85,000 clones are present, 80% being singletons, with the ten largest covering 32%. The sequencing sample was made of PBMCs. These receptors all come from a man aged 45-65 years in good health and CMV-seropositive.

A word on this clone: One end of the junction is discordant with germline, which a read error may explain. The chain links TRBV7-7 to TRBJ2-7, with 8 bases identical to TRBD1. Looked up from germline, CDR1 is SSHAT and CDR2 is FNYEAQ (reference sequence). The CDR3 totals 14 residues. CDR3 DNA: TGTGCTAGCAGCTTGATTAGGACAGGGTGTGGGCAGTACTTC. Protein sequence: CASSLIRTGCGQYF.

This clone was picked up one time. The chain uses TRBV7-2 and TRBJ1-3; the D gene is possibly TRBD1 (6 bases). CDR3 length equals 15 residues. V shed 6 bases and J shed 3 bases, with 15 bases lying between them. CDR1 and CDR2 (germline): SGHTA, FQGNSA. CDR3 nucleotide sequence: TGTGCCAGCAGTCAAACAGGGATAGGTGGAAACACCATATATTTT. As protein: CASSQTGIGGNTIYF. The full variable domain, completed using reference TRBV7-2 and TRBJ1-3, is GAGVSQSPSNKVTEKGKDVELRCDPISGHTALYWYRQSLGQGLEFLIYFQGNSAPDKSGLPSDRFSAERTGGSVSTLTIQRTQQEDSAVYLCASSQTGIGGNTIYFGEGSWLTVV.

The chain has TRBV19 and TRBJ2-1; TRBD2 might be the D (5 bases). Trimming took 3 bases from V and 0 from J, leaving 6 bases between them. This CDR3 is built from 14 residues. The V gene's germline CDR1 is LNHDA and CDR2 SQIVND (reference sequence). In nucleotides, the CDR3 is TGTGCCAGTAGTATTACTAGCTCCTACAATGAGCAGTTCTTC. This codes for CASSITSSYNEQFF.

A single count supports this clone. V and J are TRBV5-4 and TRBJ1-5; no definite D call. Per the germline V gene, CDR1 is SGHNT and CDR2 is YYREEE (reference sequence). The CDR3 is made up of 15 amino acids. The ends were cut back, 0 bases at V and 7 bases at J, with 14 bases in the middle. The CDR3, as DNA: TGTGCCAGCAGCTTGGCCGCGAGGGTCGGCCAGCCCCAGCATTTT. Translated: CASSLAARVGQPQHF.

The chain couples TRBV18 to TRBJ2-5, with 9 bases aligning to TRBD1. The germline gives CDR1 KGHSH, CDR2 LQKENI. After removal of 5 bases from V and 5 bases from J, the junction contained 3 bases not matched to a gene. The CDR3 is 13 residues long. The CDR3 region is CASSNTGGETQYF. The DNA of the CDR3 is TGTGCCAGCTCAAATACAGGGGGCGAGACCCAGTACTTC. Variable domain in full (rest from reference TRBV18 and TRBJ2-5): NAGVMQNPRHLVRRRGQEARLRCSPMKGHSHVYWYRQLPEEGLKFMVYLQKENIIDESGMPKERFSAEFPKEGPSILRIQQVVRGDSAAYFCASSNTGGETQYFGPGTRLLVL.

In DNA, the CDR3 is TGTGCCAGCAGCCGAAATAGGGGGCTAGTGTACAATGAGCAGTTCTTC. Protein product: CASSRNRGLVYNEQFF. V usage is TRBV14 and J usage is TRBJ2-1, with 7 bases aligning to TRBD1. Germline V gene sequence: CDR1 SGHDN, CDR2 FVKESK. CDR3 length equals 16 residues. V trimming: 4 bases; J trimming: 4 bases; junction bases outside the gene matches: 10.

This chain links TRBV30 with TRBJ2-7, with 10 bases lining up with TRBD1. Germline CDR1 reads GTSNPN; CDR2 reads SVGIG (reference sequence). This CDR3 region has 13 residues. Trimming cost V 6 bases and J 0 bases; bases outside gene matches: 2. The CDR3 region is CACRTGGSYEQYF. The CDR3 DNA is TGTGCCTGCCGGACAGGGGGCTCCTACGAGCAGTACTTC.

This chain joins TRBV6-1 and TRBJ2-3, with D hard to call. The CDR3 consists of 11 residues. V lost 10 bases, J lost 5 bases, and 10 bases lay in between. The germline gives CDR1 MNHNS, CDR2 SASEGT. The CDR3 nucleotides are TGTGCCACCACGGTTGGAGATACGCAGTATTTT. Protein sequence: CATTVGDTQYF.

This chain joins TRBV7-9 and TRBJ1-4, with 11 bases fitting TRBD1. With 2 bases clipped from V and 7 bases from J, the junction kept 6 bases outside the gene matches. Germline V gene data show CDR1 as SEHNR and CDR2 as FQNEAQ (reference sequence). CDR3 length: 16 residues. The CDR3 DNA is TGTGCCAGCAGCTTACCCCTAGGGACAGGGGGTGAAAAACTGTTTTTT. Its protein product is CASSLPLGTGGEKLFF.

The chain's CDR3 is CASSLGTGSNYGYTF. CDR3 coding DNA: TGCGCCAGCAGCTTAGGGACAGGATCCAACTATGGCTACACCTTC. The chain couples TRBV5-1 to TRBJ1-2, with 8 bases matching TRBD1. The germline V gene has CDR1 SGHRS and CDR2 YFSETQ. V lost 2 bases, J lost 2 bases, and 5 bases stayed unmatched. The CDR3 consists of 15 residues.

This chain uses TRBV7-9 with TRBJ1-2; D is possibly TRBD1 (5 bases). With 6 bases removed from V and 5 bases from J, the gap between germline ends came to 13 bases. Germline V lookup: CDR1 SEHNR, CDR2 FQNEAQ (reference sequence). The CDR3 spans 13 residues. CDR3 region: CASREQEGYGYTF. In nucleotides, the CDR3 is TGTGCCAGCAGGGAACAGGAAGGATATGGCTACACCTTC.

The chain employs TRBV6-5 and TRBJ1-1; weak D call: TRBD1 (5 bases). The V and J ends lost 10 bases and 5 bases respectively, with 20 bases between them. The CDR3 is 14 amino acids. From germline, CDR1 is MNHEY and CDR2 SVGAGI. The CDR3 region is CAIPIKGRGTEAFF. The CDR3 DNA reads TGTGCCATTCCAATCAAGGGGCGAGGAACTGAAGCTTTCTTT.

This clone was observed a handful of times. This chain connects TRBV9 to TRBJ2-1, with 11 bases lining up with TRBD2. Unmatched junction bases numbered 9, after V lost 0 bases and J lost 10 bases. The CDR3 runs to 16 residues. Germline V lookup: CDR1 SGDLS, CDR2 YYNGEE. As DNA, the CDR3 is TGTGCCAGCAGCGTAGTTAGCGGGAGGGCCCTTTTAGAGCAGTTCTTC. Translation gives CASSVVSGRALLEQFF.

V gene TRBV7-8 combines with J gene TRBJ1-2; 12 bases agree with TRBD1. Germline V gives CDR1 SGHVS, CDR2 FQNEAQ. V was pared by 1 base and J by 1 base, with 7 bases of the junction left unmatched. This CDR3 has 18 amino acids. The CDR3 DNA reads TGTGCCAGCAGCTTAGTGGGGACAGGGGGCTCCATTAACTATGGCTACACCTTC. Amino acids: CASSLVGTGGSINYGYTF.

V usage is TRBV18 and J usage is TRBJ2-5; 7 bases are a match to TRBD1. V lost 6 bases, J lost 4 bases, and 8 bases stayed unmatched. This CDR3 region has 14 residues. From germline, CDR1 is KGHSH and CDR2 LQKENI. The CDR3 reads CASSSLRQGETQYF. For the CDR3, the DNA is TGTGCCAGCTCCTCCCTCCGACAGGGAGAGACCCAGTACTTC.

In nucleotides, the CDR3 is TGTGCCAGTAGTATCGGGACGGGACTGACAGATACGCAGTATTTT. The encoded protein is CASSIGTGLTDTQYF. The chain links TRBV19 to TRBJ2-3; TRBD2 might be the D (6 bases). This CDR3 has 15 amino acids. CDR1 LNHDA and CDR2 SQIVND come from the germline V gene (reference sequence). V was clipped by 3 bases and J by 3 bases, with 13 bases between them.

This chain connects TRBV5-1 to TRBJ2-1; TRBD2 might be the D (5 bases). CDR3 length equals 17 residues. The germline CDR1 and CDR2 sequences are SGHRS and YFSETQ. V was clipped by 4 bases and J by 0 bases, with 17 bases between them. In DNA, the CDR3 is TGCGCCAGCAGCGAATTCGAAGCGGAGAACTCCTACAATGAGCAGTTCTTC. It is translated as CASSEFEAENSYNEQFF. The variable domain in full, completed from reference TRBV5-1 and TRBJ2-1, reads KAGVTQTPRYLIKTRGQQVTLSCSPISGHRSVSWYQQTPGQGLQFLFEYFSETQRNKGNFPGRFSGRQFSNSRSEMNVSTLELGDSALYLCASSEFEAENSYNEQFFGPGTRLTVL.

This chain connects TRBV5-1 to TRBJ1-2; D not resolved. Germline CDR1 and CDR2: SGHRS and YFSETQ. Between the trimmed V and J ends, which lost 0 bases and 7 bases, there was a span of 10 bases. The CDR3 extends over 13 amino acids. The CDR3: CASSLDPGGGYTF. CDR3 DNA sequence: TGCGCCAGCAGCTTGGATCCAGGTGGTGGCTACACCTTC.

This clone was found once. The V and J genes are TRBV11-2 and TRBJ2-7; 10 nucleotides agree with TRBD2. The germline gives CDR1 SGHAT, CDR2 FQNNGV. V lost 5 bases, J lost 5 bases, and 12 bases stayed unmatched. This CDR3 is built from 16 residues. In DNA, the CDR3 is TGTGCCAGCAGCCCCCTCAGGCTAGCGGGAGTTCACGAGCAGTACTTC. Its protein is CASSPLRLAGVHEQYF.

The CDR3 region is CASALQGEGQPQHF. The DNA of the CDR3 is TGTGCCAGTGCCTTACAGGGAGAGGGTCAGCCCCAGCATTTT. The chain is built from TRBV19 and TRBJ1-5; D is possibly TRBD1 (6 bases). Trimming shortened V by 8 bases and J by 6 bases, and 17 bases separated the two germline ends. Looked up from germline, CDR1 is LNHDA and CDR2 is SQIVND (reference sequence). The CDR3 spans 14 residues.

This clone was counted a few times. This chain uses TRBV4-1 with TRBJ2-3; unclear D gene. V lost 0 bases, J lost 9 bases, and 7 bases lay in between. The CDR3 consists of 12 residues. Germline V gene sequence: CDR1 MGHRA, CDR2 YSYEKL. The CDR3 spells CASSQDLGTQYF. The CDR3, as DNA: TGCGCCAGCAGCCAAGATCTAGGAACGCAGTATTTT.

The chain recombines TRBV5-1 with TRBJ2-1; tentative D call: TRBD2 (5 bases). Germline lookup yields CDR1 SGHRS and CDR2 YFSETQ. The CDR3 sequence is 16 residues long. Trimming left V 5 bases short and J 0 bases short, with 15 bases between. The CDR3 reads CASRPRGSSSYNEQFF. The CDR3 DNA reads TGCGCCAGCAGGCCCAGAGGGTCCAGCTCCTACAATGAGCAGTTCTTC.

This chain uses TRBV7-2 with TRBJ2-3, with 8 bases lining up with TRBD2. CDR3 size: 17 residues. The germline V gene has CDR1 SGHTA and CDR2 FQGNSA. The junction had 8 bases not matched to a gene; V was cut back by 1 base and J by 2 bases. Here the CDR3 reads CASSLVGLAGTTDTQYF. CDR3 nucleotides: TGTGCCAGCAGCTTAGTCGGGTTAGCGGGGACCACAGATACGCAGTATTTT.

The CDR3: CASSVTGSEGYTF. CDR3 DNA sequence: TGTGCCAGCAGCGTCACAGGGTCGGAAGGCTACACCTTC. The chain joins TRBV9 to TRBJ1-2, with D perhaps TRBD1 (6 bases). The CDR3 has 13 residues. V was cut by 2 bases and J by 8 bases, with 13 bases left in between. The germline V gene has CDR1 SGDLS and CDR2 YYNGEE.

The chain is built from TRBV7-8 and TRBJ2-2; 13 bases map to TRBD2. Germline values: CDR1 SGHVS, CDR2 FQNEAQ. The CDR3 spans 19 residues. J was trimmed by 4 bases and V by 5 bases; bases with no gene match: 13. Written as DNA, the CDR3 is TGTGCCAGCAGCGGACTACTAGCGGGAGGGCCATCTGTCACCGGGGAGCTGTTTTTT. This codes for CASSGLLAGGPSVTGELFF.

The chain is built from TRBV5-4 and TRBJ2-3, with TRBD2 matching over 14 bases. The CDR3 is 15 amino acids. Germline V gives CDR1 SGHNT, CDR2 YYREEE (reference sequence). V trimming: 6 bases; J trimming: 4 bases; junction bases outside the gene matches: 4. Here the CDR3 reads CASTAGLAGADTQYF. The CDR3 DNA follows: TGTGCCAGCACCGCGGGACTAGCGGGAGCAGATACGCAGTATTTT.